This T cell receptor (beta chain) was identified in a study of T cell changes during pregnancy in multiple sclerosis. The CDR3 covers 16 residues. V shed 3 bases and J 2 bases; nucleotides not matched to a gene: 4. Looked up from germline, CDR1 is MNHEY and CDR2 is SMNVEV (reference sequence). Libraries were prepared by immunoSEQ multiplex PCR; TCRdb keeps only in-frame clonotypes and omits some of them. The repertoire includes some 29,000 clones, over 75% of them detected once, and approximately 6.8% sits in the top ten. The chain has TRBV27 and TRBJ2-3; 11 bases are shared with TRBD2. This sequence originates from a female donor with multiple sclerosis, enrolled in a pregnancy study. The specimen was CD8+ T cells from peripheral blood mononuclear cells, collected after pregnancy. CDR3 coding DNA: TGTGCCAGCAGTTTCCTAGCGGGAGGACTCACAGATACGCAGTATTTT. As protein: CASSFLAGGLTDTQYF.